This passage covers 32 T cell receptor beta chains from one sample sequenced in a study of post-analysis software for immune sequencing data. Broader study findings: Comparison of patients with controls showed five TRBV segments more frequent in patients, TRBV5-6, TRBV5-1 and TRBV20-1 among them.

Unique-molecular-identifier-tagged TCR beta cDNA libraries were used. TCRdb reprocessed the PCR reads with MiXCR, giving one entry per CDR3 protein. The sample holds around 770,000 distinct CDR3 sequences; 46% are singletons and the top ten take over 4.5%. No antigen has been identified for these receptors. Sequences were obtained from blood. All receptors derive from a girl aged 5 to 17 with multiple sclerosis.

This clonotype occurred a few times. The V gene is TRBV10-3, the J gene TRBJ2-1; 10 nucleotides align to TRBD2. Germline-derived CDR1 and CDR2 are ENHRY and SYGVKD. The length of the CDR3 is 17 residues. Trimming cost V 6 bases and J 5 bases; bases outside gene matches: 13. The CDR3 loop reads CAISARLAGVGDNEQFF. CDR3 in DNA: TGTGCCATCAGCGCCCGGCTAGCGGGAGTTGGAGACAATGAGCAGTTCTTC.

This clonotype was counted once. The rearrangement joins TRBV27 to TRBJ1-6; D is unclear. Germline lookup yields CDR1 MNHEY and CDR2 SMNVEV (reference sequence). The CDR3 covers 14 residues. V lost 3 bases and J lost 6, with 9 bases in between. The CDR3 bases are TGTGCCAGCAGTTTTACCGGAATTAATTCACCCCTCCACTTT. Protein: CASSFTGINSPLHF.

A few counts support this clonotype. The V and J genes are TRBV10-3 and TRBJ1-4; D uncertain. Trimming took off 11 bases at V and 8 bases at J, with 3 bases between the two ends. Per the germline V gene, CDR1 is ENHRY and CDR2 is SYGVKD. The CDR3 is made up of 8 amino acids. The CDR3 sequence: CADEKLFF. The CDR3 DNA reads TGTGCCGACGAAAAACTGTTTTTT.

CDR3 bases: TGTGCCAGCAGCGCAACCGGACAGCCACAAGAGACCCAGTACTTC. Its protein is CASSATGQPQETQYF. This sequence joins TRBV9 and TRBJ2-5, with D possibly being TRBD1 (6 bases). V was trimmed by 3 bases and J by 2 bases, leaving 14 bases between them. The CDR3 spans 15 residues. Germline V gene lookup returns CDR1 SGDLS and CDR2 YYNGEE.

This rearrangement joins TRBV27 to TRBJ2-1; 8 nucleotides match TRBD2. The CDR3 consists of 17 residues. Germline V lookup: CDR1 MNHEY, CDR2 SMNVEV (reference sequence). The ends lost 1 base at V and 7 bases at J; junction bases unmatched: 12. CDR3 amino acids: CASSLYPAGALRNEQFF. DNA of the CDR3: TGTGCCAGCAGTTTATATCCAGCGGGGGCCCTACGGAATGAGCAGTTCTTC.

The sample holds a few counts of this clonotype. V gene TRBV20-1 combines with J gene TRBJ2-1; D gene unclear. V lost 5 bases to trimming and J lost 6 bases, with 11 bases between them. CDR1 is DFQATT, CDR2 SNEGSKA, per germline (reference sequence). This CDR3 has 12 residues. This CDR3 reads CSARTTSNEQFF. The CDR3 nucleotides are TGCAGTGCTCGTACTACCTCCAATGAGCAGTTCTTC.

The gene calls are TRBV11-2 and TRBJ1-4; D is possibly TRBD1 (5 bases). V lost 1 base and J lost 8, with 14 bases in between. This CDR3 has 15 amino acids. The V gene's germline CDR1 is SGHAT and CDR2 FQNNGV. The DNA of the CDR3 is TGTGCCAGCAGCTTAGGCGCAGGGCCGGGGGAAAAACTGTTTTTT. Protein: CASSLGAGPGEKLFF.

The V gene is TRBV28, the J gene TRBJ1-1, with 8 bases lining up with TRBD1. Per germline, CDR1 MDHEN and CDR2 SYDVKM. The CDR3 contains 15 residues. J gave up 8 bases and V 3 bases, and 11 bases lay outside the gene matches. The CDR3 bases are TGTGCCAGCAGTTTCGGAGACAGGGGTTTGGCGGAAGCTTTCTTT. Translated: CASSFGDRGLAEAFF.

The rearrangement uses TRBV3-1 and TRBJ2-3; unclear D gene. This CDR3 has 14 residues. The V gene's germline CDR1 is LGHDT and CDR2 YNNKEL (reference sequence). The V gene lost 4 bases and the J gene lost 2 bases, with 10 bases spanning the gap. In DNA form, the CDR3 reads TGTGCCAGCAGCCTGACCCGACTCACAGATACGCAGTATTTT. This gives the protein CASSLTRLTDTQYF.

This clonotype was counted a few times. CDR3 protein: CASSQGVAEAVYEQYF. The CDR3 DNA reads TGCGCCAGCAGCCAAGGGGTAGCGGAGGCAGTCTACGAGCAGTACTTC. The chain joins TRBV4-3 to TRBJ2-7, with D possibly matching TRBD2 (6 bases). The germline V gene has CDR1 LGHNA and CDR2 YSLEER. The CDR3 contains 16 residues. With 1 base removed from V and 3 bases from J, the gap between germline ends came to 16 bases.

This clonotype was seen a handful of times. This chain connects TRBV6-6 to TRBJ2-5, with D uncertain. The germline V and J ends were trimmed by 10 bases and 5 bases, with 11 bases remaining between them. The CDR3 is 11 amino acids. The germline V gene encodes CDR1 MNHNY and CDR2 SVGAGI (reference sequence). CDR3 in DNA: TGTGCCAACGGACCCCCCGAGACCCAGTACTTC. This gives the protein CANGPPETQYF.

This clonotype was seen only a few times. V and J are TRBV12-3 or TRBV12-4 and TRBJ1-5; 10 positions match TRBD1. The CDR3 has 18 residues. The J segment lost 2 bases and the V segment lost 8 bases, leaving 15 bases of the junction unmatched. The CDR3 DNA is TGTGCCAGCCGCTCGGACAGGGGGGGTATAGAGGGCAATCAGCCCCAGCATTTT. The encoded protein is CASRSDRGGIEGNQPQHF.

A few counts support this clonotype. This chain uses TRBV20-1 with TRBJ2-7; no clear D gene. The CDR3 sequence is 12 residues long. The V gene lost 5 bases and the J gene lost 4 bases, with 12 bases spanning the gap. Germline loops: CDR1 DFQATT, CDR2 SNEGSKA (reference sequence). This CDR3 is CSAAILPYEQYF. The DNA for the CDR3 is TGCAGTGCTGCCATCCTACCTTACGAGCAGTACTTC.

This clonotype was counted only a few times. V usage is TRBV6-5 and J usage is TRBJ2-3; no reliable D call. CDR3 length: 15 amino acids. Trimming stripped 7 bases from V and 0 bases from J, with 14 bases between. The germline V gene encodes CDR1 MNHEY and CDR2 SVGAGI. The CDR3 spells CASTPGYPSTDTQYF. The CDR3 DNA reads as TGTGCCAGCACCCCTGGTTACCCTAGCACAGATACGCAGTATTTT.

The table lists this clonotype with a count of one. The chain carries TRBV5-1 and TRBJ1-6; possible D gene TRBD1, 6 bases. V dropped 1 base and J dropped 7 bases, with 12 bases sitting between them. CDR3 length equals 15 residues. The V gene's germline CDR1 is SGHRS and CDR2 YFSETQ. This chain's CDR3 is CASSLSQGTNSPLHF. In nucleotides, the CDR3 is TGCGCCAGCAGCTTGTCTCAGGGGACGAATTCACCCCTCCACTTT.

J is TRBJ2-1 and V is TRBV6-6; D is unresolved. V shed 2 bases and J shed 5 bases, with 4 bases lying between them. Per the germline V gene, CDR1 is MNHNY and CDR2 is SVGAGI (reference sequence). The CDR3 runs 12 residues. CDR3 sequence reads: CASSYVDNEQFF. CDR3 sequence (DNA): TGTGCCAGCAGTTACGTAGACAATGAGCAGTTCTTC.

The chain recombines TRBV29-1 with TRBJ2-5; possibly TRBD2 for D (6 bases). Between the trimmed V and J ends, which lost 0 bases and 11 bases, there was a span of 19 bases. The CDR3 length is 14 residues. Germline loops: CDR1 SQVTM, CDR2 ANQGSEA. In nucleotides, the CDR3 is TGCAGCGTTGAAGATCCCGCAGTCTCAGGGACTCAGTACTTC. It is translated as CSVEDPAVSGTQYF.

The chain recombines TRBV4-3 with TRBJ1-1; 11 bases agree with TRBD1. This CDR3 has 14 residues. Germline V gene lookup returns CDR1 LGHNA and CDR2 YSLEER. V shed 4 bases, J shed 4 bases, and the junction held 2 bases outside the gene matches. Here the CDR3 DNA reads TGCGCCAGCAGCCCCGGACAGGGGGCCACTGAAGCTTTCTTT. Its protein is CASSPGQGATEAFF.

V is TRBV29-1 and J is TRBJ2-1; 9 bases align to TRBD2. The germline CDR1 and CDR2 sequences are SQVTM and ANQGSEA. This CDR3 has 13 amino acids. The junction had 5 bases not matched to a gene; V was cut back by 7 bases and J by 4 bases. CDR3: CSESSGVYNEQFF. The CDR3 nucleotides are TGCAGCGAATCTAGCGGGGTATACAATGAGCAGTTCTTC.

This clonotype was seen a handful of times. This chain joins TRBV7-9 and TRBJ2-1; no clear D. The germline V gene encodes CDR1 SEHNR and CDR2 FQNEAQ (reference sequence). CDR3 length: 15 residues. Trimming removed 1 base from V and 6 bases from J, with 13 bases in between. Written as DNA, the CDR3 is TGTGCCAGCAGCTTAGTCACGGACCCCGGCAATGAGCAGTTCTTC. It encodes CASSLVTDPGNEQFF.

This chain connects TRBV12-3 or TRBV12-4 to TRBJ1-2; D is unresolved. The CDR3 is 11 amino acids. V lost 6 bases to trimming and J lost 4 bases, with 6 bases between them. The CDR3 spells CASRSSYGYTF. CDR3 coding DNA: TGTGCCAGCAGGTCATCCTATGGCTACACCTTC.

This clonotype was recorded only once. This chain connects TRBV7-9 to TRBJ2-6; 7 bases fit TRBD2. Per germline, CDR1 SEHNR and CDR2 FQNEAQ (reference sequence). J gave up 0 bases and V 4 bases, and 15 bases lay outside the gene matches. The CDR3 runs to 20 residues. The CDR3 sequence is CASSSLLEGGLFSGANVLTF. CDR3 bases: TGTGCCAGCAGCTCCCTCCTGGAGGGAGGGCTCTTCTCTGGGGCCAACGTCCTGACTTTC.

This chain joins TRBV27 and TRBJ2-1; TRBD2 is a possible D gene (6 bases). CDR3 length: 13 amino acids. The V gene's germline CDR1 is MNHEY and CDR2 SMNVEV (reference sequence). Trimming left V 10 bases short and J 4 bases short, with 14 bases between. The CDR3 DNA reads TGTGCCACCTCCCTAGGAGGGTACAATGAGCAGTTCTTC. Encoded protein: CATSLGGYNEQFF.

This sequence joins TRBV15 and TRBJ2-5; 8 bases map to TRBD1. Germline V gene data show CDR1 as LNHNV and CDR2 as YYDKDF (reference sequence). The V gene end was trimmed by 8 bases and the J gene end by 2 bases; junction bases not matched to a gene: 10. This CDR3 has 15 amino acids. CDR3 protein: CATVEDRAYQETQYF. DNA for the CDR3: TGTGCCACCGTGGAGGACAGGGCGTATCAAGAGACCCAGTACTTC.

The chain links TRBV21-1 to TRBJ2-1. TRBV21-1 is annotated as a pseudogene. This CDR3 region has 14 residues. The CDR3 nucleotides read TGTGCCAGCATCCGCCGGACGAAGCACAATGAGCAGTTCTTC. Residues: CASIRRTKHNEQFF.

This clonotype has a handful of counts. V gene TRBV5-1 combines with J gene TRBJ2-1; D is uncertain. Germline V CDR1 and CDR2: SGHRS, YFSETQ. Trimming stripped 0 bases from V and 5 bases from J, with 24 bases between. There are 19 residues in the CDR3. DNA for the CDR3: TGCGCCAGCAGCTTGGCCAAAAGTCTGGGAACCTCTATAGACAATGAGCAGTTCTTC. Translating it yields CASSLAKSLGTSIDNEQFF. Complete variable domain (other parts from reference TRBV5-1 and TRBJ2-1): KAGVTQTPRYLIKTRGQQVTLSCSPISGHRSVSWYQQTPGQGLQFLFEYFSETQRNKGNFPGRFSGRQFSNSRSEMNVSTLELGDSALYLCASSLAKSLGTSIDNEQFFGPGTRLTVL.

This clonotype appeared a few times. The chain recombines TRBV5-4 with TRBJ1-2; unclear D gene. V dropped 0 bases and J dropped 4 bases, with 7 bases sitting between them. Per the germline V gene, CDR1 is SGHNT and CDR2 is YYREEE (reference sequence). This CDR3 has 13 amino acids. The CDR3 DNA is TGTGCCAGCAGCTTGGACAGACTCTATGGCTACACCTTC. It encodes CASSLDRLYGYTF.

With respect to this clonotype: Since the CDR3 does not end with the conserved phenylalanine or tryptophan, this likely comes from a read error. This chain uses TRBV6-4 with TRBJ2-3, with 8 bases lining up with TRBD2. The germline V gene has CDR1 MRHNA and CDR2 SNTAGT. The CDR3 spans 15 residues. With V trimmed by 4 bases and J by 0 bases, 3 bases remained unmatched. This chain's CDR3 is CASSGSSGSTDTQYS. For the CDR3, the DNA is TGTGCCAGCAGTGGCTCTAGCGGGAGCACAGATACGCAGTATTCT.

The chain combines TRBV9 with TRBJ1-5, with D perhaps matching TRBD1 (5 bases). The germline V gene has CDR1 SGDLS and CDR2 YYNGEE. The CDR3 has 15 residues. V was clipped by 0 bases and J by 3 bases, with 10 bases between them. The CDR3 protein is CASSVGQGSNQPQHF. CDR3 bases: TGTGCCAGCAGCGTAGGGCAGGGCTCCAATCAGCCCCAGCATTTT.

The CDR3 loop is CASSMEAGNEQFF. DNA for the CDR3: TGTGCCAGCAGTATGGAGGCAGGCAATGAGCAGTTCTTC. V is TRBV5-4 and J is TRBJ2-1; D possibly corresponds to TRBD2 (5 bases). The length of the CDR3 is 13 residues. Trimming cost V 5 bases and J 6 bases, with 12 bases left between them. The germline V gene encodes CDR1 SGHNT and CDR2 YYREEE (reference sequence). Drawing the rest from reference TRBV5-4 and TRBJ2-1, the complete variable domain is ETGVTQSPTHLIKTRGQQVTLRCSSQSGHNTVSWYQQALGQGPQFIFQYYREEENGRGNFPPRFSGLQFPNYSSELNVNALELDDSALYLCASSMEAGNEQFFGPGTRLTVL.

This clonotype was observed a few times. Here the CDR3 reads CSVVGGSPYEQYF. DNA of the CDR3: TGCAGCGTTGTTGGGGGGAGTCCCTACGAGCAGTACTTC. The J gene is TRBJ2-7, the V gene TRBV29-1; D is perhaps TRBD2 (6 bases). The germline V gene encodes CDR1 SQVTM and CDR2 ANQGSEA. V was clipped by 4 bases and J by 2 bases, with 12 bases between them. This CDR3 contains 13 residues.

This chain uses TRBV19 with TRBJ1-2, with D maybe TRBD1 (5 bases). The CDR3 consists of 15 residues. Trimming took 6 bases from V and 4 from J, leaving 18 bases between them. The germline V gene encodes CDR1 LNHDA and CDR2 SQIVND (reference sequence). CDR3 residues: CASSGRQTGAYGYTF. CDR3 nucleotides: TGTGCCAGTAGCGGTAGACAGACTGGGGCCTATGGCTACACCTTC.